This T cell receptor beta chain was sequenced in a study of early T cells in non-severe SARS-CoV-2 infection. CDR1 and CDR2 from the germline V gene are LGHNT and FRNRAP. The V gene lost 0 bases and the J gene lost 0 bases, with 11 bases spanning the gap. The CDR3 contains 16 residues. Unique molecular identifiers tagged individual cDNA molecules. TCRdb reprocessed the 5' RACE reads with MiXCR, giving one entry per CDR3 protein. The sample has 60,000 to 85,000 distinct CDR3 sequences; about 14% are singletons. This chain joins TRBV12-5 and TRBJ1-1; D possibly corresponds to TRBD1 (5 bases). The source is an adult who was a healthcare worker with PCR-confirmed SARS-CoV-2 infection or an uninfected control (not recorded which). Material: whole blood. The CDR3 coding sequence is TGTGCTAGTGGTTTGGTATCAGGGCGTATGAACACTGAAGCTTTCTTT. Translated: CASGLVSGRMNTEAFF.